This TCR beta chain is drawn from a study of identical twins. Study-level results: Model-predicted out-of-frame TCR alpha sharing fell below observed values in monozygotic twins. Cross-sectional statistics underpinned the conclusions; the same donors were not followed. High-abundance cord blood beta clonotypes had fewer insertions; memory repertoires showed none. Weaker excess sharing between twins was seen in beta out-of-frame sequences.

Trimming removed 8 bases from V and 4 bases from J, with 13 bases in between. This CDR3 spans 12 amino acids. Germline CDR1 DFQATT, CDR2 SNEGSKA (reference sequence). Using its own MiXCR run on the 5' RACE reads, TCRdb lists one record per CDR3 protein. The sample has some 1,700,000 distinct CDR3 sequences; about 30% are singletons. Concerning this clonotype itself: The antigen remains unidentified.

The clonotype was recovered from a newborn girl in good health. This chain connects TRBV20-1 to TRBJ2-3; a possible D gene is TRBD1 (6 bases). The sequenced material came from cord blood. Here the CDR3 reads CSIAGAPDTQYF. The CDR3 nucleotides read TGCAGTATTGCAGGGGCACCAGATACGCAGTATTTT.